This paragraph reports one T cell receptor (beta chain). Its antigen target is currently unknown. Base qualities are not at hand, and no much larger clone is one base apart. The sample is drawn from a study of T cells in Graves' hyperthyroidism and ophthalmopathy (dated by TCRdb to between 2018 and 2021). About the study as a whole: Peripheral blood was sampled at the time of initial diagnosis, prior to any treatment. After blood sampling, hyperthyroidism patients were treated with methimazole at a starting dose of 30 mg daily, and ophthalmopathy patients were treated with high-dose intravenous methylprednisolone. Prospective prediction of ophthalmopathy was tested in an independent validation cohort consisting of about 19 hyperthyroidism patients and approximately 16 patients who later progressed to ophthalmopathy. The 95 to 100 discovery patients were randomly divided into training and test sets at a 7:3 ratio. To identify distinguishing TCR V-J signatures, a discovery cohort of around 98 patients was used, comprising 40 to 45 with Graves' ophthalmopathy and some 60 with stable Graves' hyperthyroidism. The study also compared thyroid tissue and blood T-cell repertoires from 6 or 7 Graves' hyperthyroidism patients. TCR Vbeta CDR3 sequencing of 130 to 150 peripheral blood samples (under 45 ophthalmopathy, roughly 74 hyperthyroidism and roughly 17 progressor patients) is reported in the paper.

The research as a whole found: Blood samples also contained most of the expanded thyroid clonotypes (frequency above 0.001), which suggests that blood repertoires may reflect thyroid immune responses. A 13 V-J signature model separated ophthalmopathy from stable hyperthyroidism, with nearly 90% sensitivity and 81.08% specificity in cross-validation and 80%/75% in testing. In validation, the model predicted progression to ophthalmopathy a median of about 5.9 months before onset, with about 70% sensitivity and nearly 75% specificity. Sample size was not statistically predetermined, and investigators were not blinded to group allocation.

Amplification of TCR beta CDR3 regions was carried out from RNA transcripts. The first round of RT-PCR for the TCR CDR3 was performed with the HTBI primer set and the Qiagen OneStep RT-PCR kit. A second multiplex PCR round built the libraries, followed by size selection and purification. Libraries were sequenced paired-end with 100 bp reads on an Illumina HiSeq2000. In the paper's pipeline: SOAPnuke was used to process the raw data, throwing out any read that contained adapters or uncalled bases, had a mean Phred below 15, or lacked an exact constant-primer or identifier match. High-quality paired reads were merged using COPE v1.2.5, and each unique nucleotide sequence was defined as a clonotype. Clonotypes were aligned to IMGT TRBV, TRBD and TRBJ reference segments using MiTCR v1.1. The analysis was restricted to V-J combinations with a frequency above 0.0001, which together covered 98% to 99.2% of the repertoires. The TCS score was defined as the ratio of F50 (clonal expansion) to E x V (chaos), calculated using BLOSUM62-based TCRdist between CDR3 peptides within each V-J. Welch's t-statistics and random forest reduced 514 V-J features to under 15, which were used in a naive Bayes classifier (R e1071). The public reads were quality trimmed at Q25 with fastp and then assembled into clones with MiXCR by TCRdb, keeping productive beta chains. Each CDR3 protein appears once, grouped with its most common genes and DNA. The V and J calls were determined by TCRdb, not by the authors. The sample includes 300,000 or so distinct CDR3 sequences, with 15% to 20% observed a single time. The ten largest make up about 53% of the sample.

Taken from cysteine to phenylalanine, the CDR3 has 16 residues. Left in the record is the CDR3 DNA by itself, 48 bases read in frame from the first base. The V and J ends are trimmed by 6 bases and 7 bases, leaving 24 bases between them. CDR1 MGHDK and CDR2 SYGVNS are derived from the germline V gene. Graves' hyperthyroidism was defined as stable when no progression to ophthalmopathy occurred over 18 months of follow-up. Hyperthyroidism patients were newly diagnosed, had a disease duration of under 2 months, and were aged 18 to 65 years. Exclusion was applied to patients with uncontrolled infections, other autoimmune diseases, pregnancy or lactation. Diagnoses were based on clinical symptoms, serum thyroxine and TRAb, thyroid ultrasound and orbital computed tomography. PBMCs were separated from under 11 ml of fresh peripheral blood using Ficoll-Paque density gradient centrifugation. Trizol reagent was used to extract total RNA, and RNA quality was then checked on an Agilent 2100 Bioanalyzer.

The sample comprised blood. The clonotype originates from a woman aged 50 to 60 with Graves' hyperthyroidism. Recombination joined TRBV25-1 with TRBJ1-2, and possibly TRBD1, on 6 matching bases. At the DNA level, the sequence is TGTGCCAGCAGCGACACCCGGGAGGCAGGGGCTGGTGGCTACACCTTC. It translates to CASSDTREAGAGGYTF.